The 27 T cell receptor beta chains given below trace back to one sample, sequenced in a study of blood T cell repertoires in COVID-19. Profiled with immunoSEQ multiplex PCR; TCRdb holds only in-frame clones, not every one. The sample includes 200,000 to 250,000 clones, more than 85% of them seen just once. What was sequenced was peripheral blood. These TCRs come from a man in his 60s with COVID-19, enrolled during active disease.

About this clone itself: The junction and the germline gene differ at one end; a read error may be behind it. This sequence joins TRBV18 and TRBJ1-4; D is perhaps TRBD1 (6 bases). This CDR3 is built from 15 residues. Per germline, CDR1 KGHSH and CDR2 LQKENI. The CDR3 loop is CASSPLGGEYEKLFF. The DNA of the CDR3 is TGTGCCAGCTCCCCACTAGGGGGAGAATATGAAAAACTGTTTTTT.

The chain combines TRBV7-2 with TRBJ1-4; tentative D call: TRBD1 (6 bases). Per germline, CDR1 SGHTA and CDR2 FQGNSA. V was trimmed by 4 bases and J by 7 bases, leaving 16 bases between them. The CDR3 runs to 15 residues. CDR3 sequence: CASSYGTGSGEKLFF. CDR3 sequence (DNA): TGTGCCAGCAGCTACGGTACAGGGAGTGGTGAAAAACTGTTTTTT. Full variable domain (rest looked up from reference TRBV7-2 and TRBJ1-4): GAGVSQSPSNKVTEKGKDVELRCDPISGHTALYWYRQSLGQGLEFLIYFQGNSAPDKSGLPSDRFSAERTGGSVSTLTIQRTQQEDSAVYLCASSYGTGSGEKLFFGSGTQLSVL.

With regard to this clone: Its ends do not fully match the called genes, so a read error is possible. This chain links TRBV30 with TRBJ1-3, with unresolved D. The CDR3 loop spans 12 amino acids. CDR1 and CDR2 from the germline V gene are GTSNPN and SVGIG (reference sequence). The DNA for the CDR3 is TGTGCCTGGAGTGTAGACCCTTTACCAGGCGAGTTT. It yields the protein CAWSVDPLPGEF. The full variable domain, completed using reference TRBV30 and TRBJ1-3, is SQTIHQWPATLVQPVGSPLSLECTVEGTSNPNLYWYRQAAGRGLQLLFYSVGIGQISSEVPQNLSASRPQDRQFILSSKKLLLSDSGFYLCAWSVDPLPGEFGEGSWLTVV.

A few counts support this clone. The chain combines TRBV3-1 (or the pseudogene TRBV3-2) with TRBJ1-3; D is perhaps TRBD1 (6 bases). The CDR3 is 18 residues long. The germline V gene encodes CDR1 LGHDT and CDR2 YNNKEL (reference sequence). V lost 0 bases and J lost 7, with 22 bases in between. For the CDR3, the DNA is TGTGCCAGCAGCCAAGATCTGGGGGCAGGGAGAAAAGGGAACACCATATATTTT. Protein: CASSQDLGAGRKGNTIYF.

The chain has TRBV6-6 and TRBJ2-1, with a possible D match to TRBD1 (5 bases). CDR3 length: 15 amino acids. The V end was cut by 3 bases, the J end by 0 bases, with 9 bases between. CDR1 MNHNY and CDR2 SVGAGI come from the germline V gene (reference sequence). The CDR3 spells CASSYVTASYNEQFF. CDR3 nucleotides: TGTGCCAGCAGTTATGTGACAGCCTCCTACAATGAGCAGTTCTTC.

The chain combines TRBV5-1 with TRBJ1-5; tentative D call: TRBD1 (6 bases). Germline-derived CDR1 and CDR2 are SGHRS and YFSETQ. The length of the CDR3 is 15 residues. V shed 0 bases and J shed 0 bases, with 7 bases lying between them. The CDR3 DNA sequence: TGCGCCAGCAGCTTGGAGGGGGATAGCAATCAGCCCCAGCATTTT. The encoded protein is CASSLEGDSNQPQHF.

This sequence joins TRBV7-9 and TRBJ2-2; tentative D call: TRBD2 (6 bases). The germline V gene encodes CDR1 SEHNR and CDR2 FQNEAQ (reference sequence). The CDR3 loop spans 15 amino acids. V was trimmed by 4 bases and J by 7 bases, leaving 16 bases between them. This CDR3 reads CASSSFSPGVGELFF. In DNA, the CDR3 is TGTGCCAGCAGCTCCTTTTCGCCGGGAGTCGGGGAGCTGTTTTTT.

The chain is built from TRBV4-3 and TRBJ1-2; TRBD1 is a possible D gene (5 bases). Trimming shortened V by 3 bases and J by 8 bases, and 25 bases separated the two germline ends. The CDR3 runs 17 residues. Germline V gene sequence: CDR1 LGHNA, CDR2 YSLEER. The CDR3 region is CASSQHTSRTAGGGYTF. The CDR3, as DNA: TGCGCCAGCAGCCAGCACACCAGCCGGACGGCGGGGGGGGGCTACACCTTC.

The CDR3 nucleotides are TGTGCCAGCAGCTTGGTAGCCTCTGGGGCCAACGTCCTGACTTTC. Its protein is CASSLVASGANVLTF. V usage is TRBV5-6 and J usage is TRBJ2-6, with D uncertain. The CDR3 spans 15 residues. The germline CDR1 and CDR2 sequences are SGHDT and YYEEEE. The germline V and J ends were trimmed by 0 bases and 0 bases, with 4 bases remaining between them.

The chain recombines TRBV11-2 with TRBJ2-3; a weak D match, TRBD2 (6 bases). V shed 5 bases and J shed 14 bases, with 17 bases lying between them. The CDR3 loop spans 12 amino acids. CDR1 is SGHAT, CDR2 FQNNGV, per germline. CDR3 sequence reads: CASSPLIGGGYF. CDR3 nucleotide sequence: TGTGCCAGCAGCCCACTAATCGGGGGTGGGTATTTT.

J is TRBJ2-7 and V is TRBV6-6; D ambiguous. The CDR3 is 11 amino acids. Germline V gene sequence: CDR1 MNHNY, CDR2 SVGAGI (reference sequence). V lost 7 bases, J lost 5 bases, and 9 bases lay in between. CDR3: CASTRRDEQYF. DNA for the CDR3: TGTGCCAGCACCCGAAGAGACGAGCAGTACTTC.

CDR3 in amino acids: CAFDRVVGNTIYF. The CDR3 nucleotides read TGTGCCTTCGACAGGGTGGTTGGAAACACCATATATTTT. The chain is built from TRBV30 and TRBJ1-3; 7 bases agree with TRBD1. J lost 3 bases, V lost 7 bases, and 6 bases had no gene match. The CDR3 length is 13 residues. Per germline, CDR1 GTSNPN and CDR2 SVGIG (reference sequence).

The chain combines TRBV19 with TRBJ1-2; D may be TRBD1 (6 bases). The V end was cut by 7 bases, the J end by 0 bases, with 15 bases between. The germline CDR1 and CDR2 sequences are LNHDA and SQIVND (reference sequence). The CDR3 has 15 amino acids. CDR3 residues: CASKQGDGANYGYTF. The CDR3 DNA is TGTGCCAGTAAACAGGGCGACGGAGCTAACTATGGCTACACCTTC.

The rearrangement joins TRBV7-3 to TRBJ2-1, with 10 positions matching TRBD2. Germline CDR1 SGHTA, CDR2 FQGTGA. The length of the CDR3 is 18 residues. After removal of 5 bases from V and 1 base from J, the junction contained 11 bases not matched to a gene. As DNA, the CDR3 is TGTGCCAGCAGCCCGCTCGGTAGCGGGGGGCATTCCTACAATGAGCAGTTCTTC. Protein product: CASSPLGSGGHSYNEQFF.

The rearrangement joins TRBV7-2 to TRBJ2-1, with TRBD2 matching 10 bases. This CDR3 has 16 amino acids. Germline CDR1 SGHTA, CDR2 FQGNSA. Trimming removed 5 bases from V and 5 bases from J; junction bases left unmatched: 9. The CDR3 nucleotides are TGTGCCAGCAGCGGGGGGGGACTAGCGCAAAACAATGAGCAGTTCTTC. As protein: CASSGGGLAQNNEQFF.

CDR3 amino acids: CASSRGGRAGEQYF. CDR3 nucleotide sequence: TGTGCCAGCAGCCGCGGCGGGAGGGCGGGGGAGCAGTACTTC. This chain joins TRBV3-1 (or the pseudogene TRBV3-2) and TRBJ2-7; the match to TRBD2 covers 9 bases. J lost 7 bases, V lost 4 bases, and 8 bases had no gene match. CDR1 is LGHDT, CDR2 YNNKEL, per germline (reference sequence). This CDR3 is built from 14 residues.

This sequence joins TRBV5-1 and TRBJ2-1; a weak D match, TRBD1 (5 bases). Germline CDR1 reads SGHRS; CDR2 reads YFSETQ. The germline V and J ends were trimmed by 0 bases and 4 bases, with 14 bases remaining between them. CDR3 length equals 16 residues. In DNA form, the CDR3 reads TGCGCCAGCAGCTTGGGAGTCGACAGCGTATACAATGAGCAGTTCTTC. Encoded protein: CASSLGVDSVYNEQFF.

This clone was found once. The chain links TRBV14 to TRBJ2-7; 7 bases are a match to TRBD2. In germline, CDR1 is SGHDN, CDR2 FVKESK. The CDR3 sequence is 19 residues long. V gave up 4 bases and J gave up 0 bases; unmatched junction bases: 18. The CDR3 reads CASSLTTPHQRGISYEQYF. The CDR3 DNA sequence: TGTGCCAGCAGCCTCACAACCCCCCACCAGCGGGGTATCTCCTACGAGCAGTACTTC.

J is TRBJ1-5 and V is TRBV4-1; the match to TRBD1 covers 8 bases. The CDR3 is 17 amino acids. CDR1 and CDR2 (germline): MGHRA, YSYEKL. Trimming removed 3 bases from V and 4 bases from J; junction bases left unmatched: 11. The CDR3 DNA is TGCGCCAGCAGCCACATAAGGATACAGGGGGGGAATCAGCCCCAGCATTTT. It encodes CASSHIRIQGGNQPQHF.

V gene TRBV5-8 combines with J gene TRBJ1-5, with D perhaps matching TRBD1 (5 bases). The germline V gene encodes CDR1 SGHTS and CDR2 YDEGEE. The ends were cut back, 2 bases at V and 5 bases at J, with 8 bases in the middle. The CDR3 extends over 13 amino acids. This chain's CDR3 is CASSFDSYQPQHF. The CDR3 bases are TGTGCCAGCAGCTTTGACAGCTATCAGCCCCAGCATTTT.

The chain recombines TRBV7-2 with TRBJ2-3; 7 positions match TRBD2. The CDR3 loop spans 15 amino acids. The junction had 6 bases not matched to a gene; V was cut back by 5 bases and J by 1 base. Germline assignment: CDR1 SGHTA and CDR2 FQGNSA. CDR3 sequence (DNA): TGTGCCAGCAGCCACGAGCTAGCGGGCACAGATACGCAGTATTTT. It encodes CASSHELAGTDTQYF. Together with reference TRBV7-2 and TRBJ2-3, the CDR3 gives the full variable domain: GAGVSQSPSNKVTEKGKDVELRCDPISGHTALYWYRQSLGQGLEFLIYFQGNSAPDKSGLPSDRFSAERTGGSVSTLTIQRTQQEDSAVYLCASSHELAGTDTQYFGPGTRLTVL.

The V and J genes are TRBV19 and TRBJ2-7; 7 bases map to TRBD1. CDR1 and CDR2 (germline): LNHDA, SQIVND (reference sequence). The CDR3 is 15 amino acids. The trim removed 7 bases at V and 2 bases at J, leaving 11 bases unmatched. Here the CDR3 reads CASTTGDSNAYEQYF. For the CDR3, the DNA is TGTGCCAGTACGACTGGGGACAGCAATGCCTACGAGCAGTACTTC.

V usage is TRBV3-1 (or the pseudogene TRBV3-2) and J usage is TRBJ1-3; possibly TRBD1 for D (5 bases). Trimming pared 1 base from V and 0 bases from J, leaving 7 bases between. This CDR3 has 15 amino acids. Per germline, CDR1 LGHDT and CDR2 YNNKEL (reference sequence). DNA of the CDR3: TGTGCCAGCAGCCAAGGACAGCTCTCTGGAAACACCATATATTTT. Residues: CASSQGQLSGNTIYF.

The CDR3 loop reads CASREGGTSGYTF. In DNA, the CDR3 is TGTGCCAGCAGGGAGGGGGGGACGTCTGGCTACACCTTC. The chain uses TRBV25-1 and TRBJ1-2, with D perhaps TRBD1 (6 bases). The CDR3 extends over 13 amino acids. The V end was cut by 6 bases, the J end by 7 bases, with 15 bases between. CDR1 and CDR2 from the germline V gene are MGHDK and SYGVNS.

In its sample, this clone was seen once. This chain joins TRBV6-5 and TRBJ1-5; D may be TRBD1 (5 bases). Trimming removed 6 bases from V and 1 base from J, with 13 bases in between. Germline assignment: CDR1 MNHEY and CDR2 SVGAGI. CDR3 size: 15 residues. Here the CDR3 reads CASRRTGDSNQPQHF. The DNA for the CDR3 is TGTGCCAGCAGAAGGACGGGGGACAGCAATCAGCCCCAGCATTTT.

This clone was seen more than once but under ten times. This chain uses TRBV4-1 with TRBJ2-5; weak D call: TRBD2 (5 bases). V gave up 1 base and J gave up 1 base, with 16 bases separating them. This CDR3 has 17 amino acids. The germline V gene encodes CDR1 MGHRA and CDR2 YSYEKL. CDR3 sequence: CASSQVRRARGQETQYF. The CDR3 nucleotides read TGCGCCAGCAGCCAAGTCCGAAGGGCCCGGGGCCAAGAGACCCAGTACTTC.

V usage is TRBV11-2 and J usage is TRBJ2-3, with 11 bases matching TRBD1. Trimming took 1 base from V and 7 from J; bases not matched to a gene: 4. CDR3 length: 15 residues. Germline V gene sequence: CDR1 SGHAT, CDR2 FQNNGV. CDR3 sequence reads: CASSLGGQGAHTQYF. The CDR3 DNA reads TGTGCCAGCAGCTTAGGCGGACAGGGGGCCCATACGCAGTATTTT.